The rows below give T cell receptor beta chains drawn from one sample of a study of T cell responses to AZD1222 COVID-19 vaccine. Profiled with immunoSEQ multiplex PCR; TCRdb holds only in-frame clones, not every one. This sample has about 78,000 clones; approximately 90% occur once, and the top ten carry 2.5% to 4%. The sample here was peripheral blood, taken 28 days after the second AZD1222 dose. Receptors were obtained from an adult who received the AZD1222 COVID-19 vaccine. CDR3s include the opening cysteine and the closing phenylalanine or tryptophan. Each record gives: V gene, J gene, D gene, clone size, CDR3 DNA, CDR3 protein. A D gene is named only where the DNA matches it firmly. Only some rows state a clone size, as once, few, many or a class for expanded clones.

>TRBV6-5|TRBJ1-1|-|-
TGTGCCAGCACCCTCGGAGGGGAGACTGAAGCTTTCTTT
CASTLGGETEAFF
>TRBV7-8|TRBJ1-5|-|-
TGTGCCAGCAGCTTCGATCAGGCGGGGGGCCAGCCCCAGCATTTT
CASSFDQAGGQPQHF
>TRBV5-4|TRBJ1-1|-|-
TGTGCCAGCAGCTTGGCAGGGACTTACACTGAAGCTTTCTTT
CASSLAGTYTEAFF
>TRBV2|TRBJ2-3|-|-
TGTGCCAGCAGTGAAGCCTTCAGTGGAGATACGCAGTATTTT
CASSEAFSGDTQYF
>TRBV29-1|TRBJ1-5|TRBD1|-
TGCAGCGTTAACGACAGGGGCGGTCAGCCCCAGCATTTT
CSVNDRGGQPQHF
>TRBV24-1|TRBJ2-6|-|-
TGTGCCACCAGTGGCCCCCGCCGGGACGGCGTCTCTGGGGCCAACGTCCTGACTTTC
CATSGPRRDGVSGANVLTF
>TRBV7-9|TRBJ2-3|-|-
TGTGCCAGCGGAAGGGGGAGCGGGGAGAGCACAGATACGCAGTATTTT
CASGRGSGESTDTQYF
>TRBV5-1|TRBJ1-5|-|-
TGCGCCAGCAGCTTGGGAGGGGAGGGGCAGCCCCAGCATTTT
CASSLGGEGQPQHF
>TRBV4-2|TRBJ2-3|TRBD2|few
TGTGCCAGCACCCCTACTAGCGGGAATCAGATCGGCAGCGCAGATACGCAGTATTTT
CASTPTSGNQIGSADTQYF
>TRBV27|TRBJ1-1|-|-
TGTGCCAGCAGTTTGGTTTCAGGGAACACTGAAGCTTTCTTT
CASSLVSGNTEAFF
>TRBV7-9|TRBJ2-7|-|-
TGTGCCAGCAGCGGAGCGAGTGAGGAGGACCACTCCTACGAGCAGTACTTC
CASSGASEEDHSYEQYF
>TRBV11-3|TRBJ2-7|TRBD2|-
TGTGCCAGCAGCTTAAGTAGCGGGAAAAGCTCCTACGAGCAGTACTTC
CASSLSSGKSSYEQYF
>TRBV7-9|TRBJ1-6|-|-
TGTGCCAGCAGCTCCAGCCGCGGACCCCTCCACTTT
CASSSSRGPLHF
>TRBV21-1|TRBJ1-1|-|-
TGTGCCAGCAGCAAACGGGGCCGAGAGTATCGCTGGAGGATGAACACTGAAGCTTTCTTT
CASSKRGREYRWRMNTEAFF
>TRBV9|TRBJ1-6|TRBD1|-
TGTGCCAGCAGCGCCCCGACAGGGCCTAATTCACCCCTCCACTTT
CASSAPTGPNSPLHF
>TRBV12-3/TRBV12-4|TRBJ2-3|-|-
TGTGCTAGCGGCCACCAGGGCACAGATACGCAGTATTTT
CASGHQGTDTQYF
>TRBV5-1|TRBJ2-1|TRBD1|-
TGCGCCAGCAGCGGCGCTCGACAGGGGCCCGACAATGAGCAGTTCTTC
CASSGARQGPDNEQFF
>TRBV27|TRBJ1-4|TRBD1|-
TGTGCCAGCAGTCAGGACAGGATAAGTGAAAAACTGTTTTTT
CASSQDRISEKLFF
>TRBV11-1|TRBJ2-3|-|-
TGTGCCAGCAGCGTCCAACAGACCTATACGCAGTATTTT
CASSVQQTYTQYF
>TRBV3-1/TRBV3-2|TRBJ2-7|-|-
TGTGCCAGCAGCCAAGGCACGGGGAACTACGAGCAGTACTTC
CASSQGTGNYEQYF
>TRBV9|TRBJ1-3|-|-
TGTGCCAGCAGCACCGGGGGGGTATTCTCTGGAAACACCATATATTTT
CASSTGGVFSGNTIYF
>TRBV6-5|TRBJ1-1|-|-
TGTGCCAGCCTAGCCAAGCAGGACACTGAAGCTTTCTTT
CASLAKQDTEAFF
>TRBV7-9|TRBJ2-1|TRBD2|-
TGTGCCAGCAGCTCACTAGCGGGGAACTACAATGAGCAGTTCTTC
CASSSLAGNYNEQFF
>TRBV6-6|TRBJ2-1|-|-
TGTGCCAGCAGTTCCTCTAGCGTGTACAATGAGCAGTTCTTC
CASSSSSVYNEQFF
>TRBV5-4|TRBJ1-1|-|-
TGTGCCAGCAGCTTGACGTTTCAACGCGAGAACACTGAAGCTTTCTTT
CASSLTFQRENTEAFF
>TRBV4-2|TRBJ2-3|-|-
TGTGCCAGCAACTTTGGCGGGAACACAGATACGCAGTATTTT
CASNFGGNTDTQYF
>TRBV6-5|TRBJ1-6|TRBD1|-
TGTGCCAGCAGAAGGGACAGGGGAGGTTCACCCCTCCACTTT
CASRRDRGGSPLHF
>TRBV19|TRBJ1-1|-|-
TGTGCCAGTAGTATAGTGCCGGGGGCGGACACTGAAGCTTTCTTT
CASSIVPGADTEAFF
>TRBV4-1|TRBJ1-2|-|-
TGCGCCAGCAGCCAAGTCGGGGGATTACGAGGCTACACCTTC
CASSQVGGLRGYTF
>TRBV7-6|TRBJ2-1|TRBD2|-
TGTGCCAGCAGCTTAGGTCGGCTAGCGGGAAACAATGAGCAGTTCTTC
CASSLGRLAGNNEQFF
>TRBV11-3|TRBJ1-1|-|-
TGTGCCAGCAGAGAGAACAGGGTCGGCACTGAAGCTTTCTTT
CASRENRVGTEAFF
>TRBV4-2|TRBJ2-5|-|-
TGTGCCAGCAGCCAAGATGACCTCACCCAGTACTTC
CASSQDDLTQYF
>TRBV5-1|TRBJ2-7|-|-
TGCGCCAGCGGGAGATTTCCGGGACAGCGGACTATCTCCTACGAGCAGTACTTC
CASGRFPGQRTISYEQYF
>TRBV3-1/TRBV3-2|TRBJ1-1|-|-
TGTGCCAGCAGCCAAGCATCAGGCACTGAAGCTTTCTTT
CASSQASGTEAFF
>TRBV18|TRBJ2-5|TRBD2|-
TGTGCCAGCTCACTCCCAGCGGGGGGACAAGAGACCCAGTACTTC
CASSLPAGGQETQYF
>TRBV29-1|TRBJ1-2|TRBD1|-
TGCAGCGTTCCAAGACAGGGCGCTGGCTACACCTTC
CSVPRQGAGYTF
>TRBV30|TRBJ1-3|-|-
TGTGCCTGGACAGGTGTTGGAAACACCATATATTTT
CAWTGVGNTIYF
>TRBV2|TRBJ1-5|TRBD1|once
TGTGCCAGCAGAGGGACAGGGGGAAATCAGCCCCAGCATTTT
CASRGTGGNQPQHF
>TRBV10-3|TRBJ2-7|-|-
TGTGCCATCAGTGGTCTTGGCGGGACTGCCTCCTACGAGCAGTACTTC
CAISGLGGTASYEQYF
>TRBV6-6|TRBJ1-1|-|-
TGTGCCAGCAGTCACACGAACGTGAACTTGGGGAACACTGAAGCTTTCTTT
CASSHTNVNLGNTEAFF
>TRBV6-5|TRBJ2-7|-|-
TGTGCCACCTCATTTAGCCAAGGGTACGAGCAGTACTTC
CATSFSQGYEQYF